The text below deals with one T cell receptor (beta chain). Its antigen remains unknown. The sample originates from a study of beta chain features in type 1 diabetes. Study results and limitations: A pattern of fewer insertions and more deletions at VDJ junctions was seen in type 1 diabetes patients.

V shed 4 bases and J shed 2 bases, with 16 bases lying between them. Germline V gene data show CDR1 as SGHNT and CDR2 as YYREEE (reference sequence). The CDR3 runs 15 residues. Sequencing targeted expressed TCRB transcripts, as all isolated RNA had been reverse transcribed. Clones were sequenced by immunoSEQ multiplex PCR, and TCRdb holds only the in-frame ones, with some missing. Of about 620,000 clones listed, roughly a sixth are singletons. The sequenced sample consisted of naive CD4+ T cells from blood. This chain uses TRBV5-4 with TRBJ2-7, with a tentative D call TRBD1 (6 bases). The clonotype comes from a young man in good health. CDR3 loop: CASSQGQGVTYEQYF. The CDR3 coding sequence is TGTGCCAGCAGCCAGGGGCAGGGCGTTACCTACGAGCAGTACTTC.